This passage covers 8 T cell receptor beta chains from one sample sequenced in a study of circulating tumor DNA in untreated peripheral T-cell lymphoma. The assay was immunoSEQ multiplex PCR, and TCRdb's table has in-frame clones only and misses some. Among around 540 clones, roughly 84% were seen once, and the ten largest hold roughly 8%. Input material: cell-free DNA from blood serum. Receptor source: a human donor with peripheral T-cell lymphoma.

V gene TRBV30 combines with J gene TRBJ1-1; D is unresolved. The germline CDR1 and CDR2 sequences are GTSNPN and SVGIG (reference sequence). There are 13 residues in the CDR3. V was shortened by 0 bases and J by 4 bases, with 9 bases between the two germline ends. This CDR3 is CAWSVIRATEAFF. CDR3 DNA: TGTGCCTGGAGTGTAATCCGGGCCACTGAAGCTTTCTTT.

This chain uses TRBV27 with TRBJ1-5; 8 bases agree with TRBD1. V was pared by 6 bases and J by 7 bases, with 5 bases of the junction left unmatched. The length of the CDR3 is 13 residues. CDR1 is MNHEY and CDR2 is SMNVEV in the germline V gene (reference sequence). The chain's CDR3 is CASSYQGAQPQHF. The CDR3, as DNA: TGTGCCAGCAGCTACCAGGGGGCACAGCCCCAGCATTTT.

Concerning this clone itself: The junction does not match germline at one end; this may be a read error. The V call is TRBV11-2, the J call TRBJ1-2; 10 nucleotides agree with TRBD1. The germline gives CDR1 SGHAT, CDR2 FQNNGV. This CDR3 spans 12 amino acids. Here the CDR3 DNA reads TGTGCCAGCAGCTTAGATCGAAGACAGGGGGCATTC. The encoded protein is CASSLDRRQGAF.

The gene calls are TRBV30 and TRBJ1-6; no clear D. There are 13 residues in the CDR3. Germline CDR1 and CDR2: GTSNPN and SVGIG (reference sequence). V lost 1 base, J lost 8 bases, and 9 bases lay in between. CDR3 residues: CAWSGWVDSPLHF. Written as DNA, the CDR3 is TGTGCCTGGAGTGGGTGGGTGGATTCACCCCTCCACTTT.

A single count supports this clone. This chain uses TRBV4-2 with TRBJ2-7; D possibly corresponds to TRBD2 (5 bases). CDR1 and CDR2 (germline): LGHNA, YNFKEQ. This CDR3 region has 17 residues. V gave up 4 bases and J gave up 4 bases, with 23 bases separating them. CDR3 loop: CASSPSTGSTAVYEQYF. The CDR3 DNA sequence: TGTGCCAGCAGCCCGTCAACGGGATCAACAGCCGTATACGAGCAGTACTTC.

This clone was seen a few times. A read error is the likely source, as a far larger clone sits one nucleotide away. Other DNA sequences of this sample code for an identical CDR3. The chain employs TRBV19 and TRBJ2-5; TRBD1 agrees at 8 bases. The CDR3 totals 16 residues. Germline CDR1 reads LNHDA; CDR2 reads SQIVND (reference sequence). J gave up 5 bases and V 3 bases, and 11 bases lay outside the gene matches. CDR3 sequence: CASSIRGQVGRETQYF. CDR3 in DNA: TGTGCCAGTAGTATTAGGGGACAGGTAGGGCGGGAGACCCAGTACTTC. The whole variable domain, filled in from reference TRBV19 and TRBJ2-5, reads DGGITQSPKYLFRKEGQNVTLSCEQNLNHDAMYWYRQDPGQGLRLIYYSQIVNDFQKGDIAEGYSVSREKKESFPLTVTSAQKNPTAFYLCASSIRGQVGRETQYFGPGTRLLVL.

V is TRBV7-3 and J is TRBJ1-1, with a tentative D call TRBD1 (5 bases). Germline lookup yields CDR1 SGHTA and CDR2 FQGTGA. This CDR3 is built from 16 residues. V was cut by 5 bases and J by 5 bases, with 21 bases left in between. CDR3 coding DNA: TGTGCCAGCAGCCCCATCGGAGTAGGGGCGGGGACTGAAGCTTTCTTT. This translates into CASSPIGVGAGTEAFF.

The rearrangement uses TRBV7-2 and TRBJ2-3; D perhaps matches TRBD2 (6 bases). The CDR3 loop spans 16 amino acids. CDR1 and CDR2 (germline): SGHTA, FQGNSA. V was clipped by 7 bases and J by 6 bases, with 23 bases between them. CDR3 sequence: CASTPQWGGGPDTQYF. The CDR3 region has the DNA TGTGCCAGCACCCCTCAGTGGGGTGGAGGGCCCGATACGCAGTATTTT.